This passage covers 17 T cell receptor beta chains from one sample sequenced in a study of T cells after yellow fever vaccination. TCRdb ran MiXCR on the 5' RACE reads and lists one entry per CDR3 protein. Among approximately 34,000 distinct CDR3 sequences, 6.5% to 8% were seen once, and the ten largest hold less than 25%. Material: PBMCs, either bulk or a sorted T-cell subset (CD4+, CD8+, memory, or dextramer-sorted; not recorded which), obtained on the day of the first yellow fever vaccination. These TCRs come from a man younger than 35 who received the YFV17D yellow fever vaccine.

In this sample, this clonotype turned up a few times. The chain uses TRBV29-1 and TRBJ1-2; 11 bases fit TRBD1. Looked up from germline, CDR1 is SQVTM and CDR2 is ANQGSEA. The CDR3 covers 12 residues. Germline trimming cut 8 bases from V and 4 bases from J; bases unmatched to any gene: 3. The DNA of the CDR3 is TGCAGCTCCGGGACAGGGGGCTATGGCTACACCTTC. Protein product: CSSGTGGYGYTF.

The genes are TRBV5-6 and TRBJ2-3; D remains unclear. This CDR3 spans 14 amino acids. The germline CDR1 and CDR2 sequences are SGHDT and YYEEEE. The V and J ends lost 0 bases and 6 bases respectively, with 11 bases between them. CDR3: CASSLVGFLDTQYF. The CDR3 region has the DNA TGTGCCAGCAGCTTGGTAGGGTTTCTTGATACGCAGTATTTT.

This clonotype showed up many times. V gene TRBV12-5 combines with J gene TRBJ2-1, with 8 bases matching TRBD2. The CDR3 spans 16 residues. Germline-derived CDR1 and CDR2 are LGHNT and FRNRAP. V dropped 6 bases and J dropped 4; count of bases not matched to a gene: 11. The DNA of the CDR3 is TGTGCTAGTGGCTCGAGGGTAGCGGGGCCGTACAATGAGCAGTTCTTC. Protein sequence: CASGSRVAGPYNEQFF.

Ten or more counts support this clonotype. The chain carries TRBV5-1 and TRBJ2-7; D uncertain. The CDR3 has 14 residues. Germline assignment: CDR1 SGHRS and CDR2 YFSETQ. With 3 bases removed from V and 1 base from J, the gap between germline ends came to 11 bases. The chain's CDR3 is CASSWRPVSYEQYF. Here the CDR3 DNA reads TGCGCCAGCAGCTGGAGACCCGTATCCTACGAGCAGTACTTC. Filled out from reference TRBV5-1 and TRBJ2-7, the complete variable domain reads KAGVTQTPRYLIKTRGQQVTLSCSPISGHRSVSWYQQTPGQGLQFLFEYFSETQRNKGNFPGRFSGRQFSNSRSEMNVSTLELGDSALYLCASSWRPVSYEQYFGPGTRLTVT.

This clonotype has ten or more counts. The rearrangement links TRBV11-2 to TRBJ2-1, with 13 bases fitting TRBD2. This CDR3 spans 17 amino acids. The V gene end was trimmed by 5 bases and the J gene end by 5 bases; junction bases not matched to a gene: 9. The germline gives CDR1 SGHAT, CDR2 FQNNGV. The CDR3 protein is CASSPSGTSGIHNEQFF. In DNA, the CDR3 is TGTGCCAGCAGCCCGTCCGGGACTAGCGGGATACACAATGAGCAGTTCTTC.

This clonotype has ten or more counts. This rearrangement joins TRBV5-4 to TRBJ1-4; 8 bases map to TRBD1. The CDR3 is 14 amino acids. Germline lookup yields CDR1 SGHNT and CDR2 YYREEE (reference sequence). Germline trimming cut 2 bases from V and 8 bases from J; bases unmatched to any gene: 5. The CDR3 spells CASSFQGAREKLFF. CDR3 nucleotide sequence: TGTGCCAGCAGCTTTCAGGGGGCGCGGGAAAAACTGTTTTTT.

The sample holds a few counts of this clonotype. The V gene is TRBV20-1, the J gene TRBJ1-1; tentatively, D is TRBD1 (6 bases). Germline values: CDR1 DFQATT, CDR2 SNEGSKA (reference sequence). The CDR3 contains 13 residues. V was cut by 3 bases and J by 4 bases, with 12 bases left in between. DNA for the CDR3: TGCAGTGCTAGGAGGGGGGGCAGCACTGAAGCTTTCTTT. Translated, it gives CSARRGGSTEAFF.

This clonotype was counted many times. The DNA of the CDR3 is TGTGCCAGCACCTCCGCCAGCGGGGGGTACAATGAGCAGTTCTTC. Its translation: CASTSASGGYNEQFF. The chain combines TRBV27 with TRBJ2-1; TRBD2 aligns across 9 bases. The V gene end was trimmed by 7 bases and the J gene end by 4 bases; junction bases not matched to a gene: 8. This CDR3 comprises 15 residues. CDR1 and CDR2 (germline): MNHEY, SMNVEV (reference sequence).

This clonotype was seen at least ten times. The V call is TRBV12-3 or TRBV12-4, the J call TRBJ1-2; D call uncertain. This CDR3 comprises 13 residues. Trimming took off 4 bases at V and 0 bases at J, with 6 bases between the two ends. In nucleotides, the CDR3 is TGTGCCAGCAGTTGGGCCTCTAACTATGGCTACACCTTC. Amino acids: CASSWASNYGYTF.

As regards this clonotype: Possible read error: a much larger clone is one base away. The rearrangement links TRBV11-2 to TRBJ2-1; D unclear. The length of the CDR3 is 15 residues. CDR1 SGHAT and CDR2 FQNNGV come from the germline V gene. Trimming cost V 4 bases and J 8 bases, with 18 bases left between them. The CDR3 loop reads CASSSPMGRYDEQFF. Written as DNA, the CDR3 is TGTGCCAGCAGCTCCCCGATGGGCAGGTACGATGAGCAGTTCTTC.

Ten or more counts support this clonotype. The V gene is TRBV7-9, the J gene TRBJ1-6, with D tentatively TRBD1 (5 bases). The germline CDR1 and CDR2 sequences are SEHNR and FQNEAQ (reference sequence). CDR3 length equals 16 residues. Trimming shortened V by 5 bases and J by 3 bases, and 14 bases separated the two germline ends. CDR3: CASSPGSGDYNSPLHF. CDR3 coding DNA: TGTGCCAGCAGCCCCGGGTCGGGGGACTATAATTCACCCCTCCACTTT.

This clonotype was detected a few times. A junction boundary mismatches the germline segment, possibly from a read error. The chain combines TRBV12-3 or TRBV12-4 with TRBJ2-6, with 9 bases matching TRBD2. The CDR3 covers 18 residues. Here the CDR3 DNA reads TGTGCCTGCAGTTTGCGGGGGGGGTCGATCTCTGGGGCCAACGTCCTGACTTTC. As protein: CACSLRGGSISGANVLTF.

This clonotype was detected many times. The chain combines TRBV5-1 with TRBJ2-1; TRBD2 might be the D (5 bases). Germline lookup yields CDR1 SGHRS and CDR2 YFSETQ. V was pared by 4 bases and J by 0 bases, with 14 bases between. The length of the CDR3 is 16 residues. CDR3 sequence reads: CASSVGLLSSYNEQFF. The CDR3 coding sequence is TGCGCCAGCAGCGTCGGACTGCTTAGCTCCTACAATGAGCAGTTCTTC. The complete variable domain, with remaining parts taken from reference TRBV5-1 and TRBJ2-1, reads KAGVTQTPRYLIKTRGQQVTLSCSPISGHRSVSWYQQTPGQGLQFLFEYFSETQRNKGNFPGRFSGRQFSNSRSEMNVSTLELGDSALYLCASSVGLLSSYNEQFFGPGTRLTVL.

The rearrangement links TRBV3-1 to TRBJ1-4, with 7 bases aligning to TRBD1. This CDR3 contains 14 residues. The ends lost 5 bases at V and 8 bases at J; junction bases unmatched: 8. CDR1 and CDR2 (germline): LGHDT, YNNKEL (reference sequence). The DNA for the CDR3 is TGTGCCAGCAGCTTGACAGGGTACTACGAAAAACTGTTTTTT. Amino acid sequence: CASSLTGYYEKLFF.

Concerning this clonotype: This clone may be a read error of a much larger clone one base away. This rearrangement joins TRBV9 to TRBJ2-5; no firm D call. The CDR3 sequence is 14 residues long. The germline CDR1 and CDR2 sequences are SGDLS and YYNGEE. Deletions cut 0 bases from V and 4 bases from J, with 10 bases between. CDR3 sequence (DNA): TGTGCCAGCAGCGTAGTATCTCGAGGAGAGACCCAGTACTTC. It translates to CASSVVSRGETQYF.

This clonotype was seen repeatedly, ten times or more. The chain carries TRBV4-1 and TRBJ1-6; no reliable D call. This CDR3 region has 15 residues. Deletions cut 1 base from V and 3 bases from J, with 7 bases between. The germline gives CDR1 MGHRA, CDR2 YSYEKL. The CDR3 spells CASSQVSGYNSPLHF. The CDR3 nucleotides read TGCGCCAGCAGCCAAGTGTCCGGCTATAATTCACCCCTCCACTTT.

This clonotype was observed many times. The chain employs TRBV3-1 and TRBJ2-1; tentatively, D is TRBD1 or TRBD2 (5 bases each). The germline V gene encodes CDR1 LGHDT and CDR2 YNNKEL (reference sequence). Between the trimmed V and J ends, which lost 1 base and 8 bases, there was a span of 12 bases. The CDR3 length is 14 residues. The CDR3 region is CASSQASRGDEQFF. The CDR3 DNA is TGTGCCAGCAGCCAAGCATCTCGGGGCGATGAGCAGTTCTTC.